These 5 T cell receptor beta chains share one sample of origin, sequenced in a study of T cell responses to AZD1222 COVID-19 vaccine. TCRdb keeps only in-frame clones here, not all; method: immunoSEQ multiplex PCR. The data hold about 130,000 clones, with 93% observed a single time. The source material was peripheral blood, sampled on day 0 of AZD1222 vaccination. The receptor set was obtained from an adult in good health.

This clone has a single count. V and J are TRBV11-2 and TRBJ1-1, with D perhaps matching TRBD1 (5 bases). Germline lookup yields CDR1 SGHAT and CDR2 FQNNGV. Trimming removed 5 bases at V and 8 bases at J, with 15 bases between. This CDR3 contains 13 residues. The CDR3 loop reads CASSPWGNSEAFF. The CDR3 region has the DNA TGTGCCAGCAGCCCCTGGGGCAATTCCGAAGCTTTCTTT.

The rearrangement uses TRBV5-1 and TRBJ1-2; TRBD1 matches at 7 bases. Germline CDR1 is SGHRS and CDR2 is YFSETQ. V trimming: 3 bases; J trimming: 5 bases; junction bases outside the gene matches: 4. The CDR3 consists of 13 residues. The CDR3 DNA reads TGCGCCAGCAGCTCGGGACAGTCTTATGGCTACACCTTC. Encoded protein: CASSSGQSYGYTF. The full variable domain, in which reference TRBV5-1 and TRBJ1-2 provide the parts outside the CDR3, is KAGVTQTPRYLIKTRGQQVTLSCSPISGHRSVSWYQQTPGQGLQFLFEYFSETQRNKGNFPGRFSGRQFSNSRSEMNVSTLELGDSALYLCASSSGQSYGYTFGSGTRLTVV.

This chain uses TRBV9 with TRBJ1-1, with 8 bases lining up with TRBD1. The germline CDR1 and CDR2 sequences are SGDLS and YYNGEE. CDR3 length: 13 residues. Trimming cost V 7 bases and J 1 base; bases outside gene matches: 3. The CDR3 is CASSQGANTEAFF. The DNA for the CDR3 is TGTGCCAGCTCCCAGGGGGCGAACACTGAAGCTTTCTTT.

CDR3 region: CAIRGLATEQYF. As DNA, the CDR3 is TGTGCCATCAGGGGACTAGCGACCGAGCAGTACTTC. V usage is TRBV10-3 and J usage is TRBJ2-7, with 10 bases lining up with TRBD2. This CDR3 comprises 12 residues. Germline values: CDR1 ENHRY, CDR2 SYGVKD. With V trimmed by 6 bases and J by 6 bases, 2 bases remained unmatched.

The chain combines TRBV9 with TRBJ2-2; TRBD2 aligns across 10 bases. The CDR3 covers 16 residues. The germline gives CDR1 SGDLS, CDR2 YYNGEE. With V trimmed by 4 bases and J by 5 bases, 8 bases remained unmatched. The CDR3 region is CASSPVPGLATGELFF. CDR3 nucleotides: TGTGCCAGCAGCCCCGTCCCGGGACTAGCGACCGGGGAGCTGTTTTTT. Looking up the rest from reference TRBV9 and TRBJ2-2 gives the full variable domain: DSGVTQTPKHLITATGQRVTLRCSPRSGDLSVYWYQQSLDQGLQFLIQYYNGEERAKGNILERFSAQQFPDLHSELNLSSLELGDSALYFCASSPVPGLATGELFFGEGSRLTVL.